The 2 T cell receptor beta chains given below trace back to one sample, sequenced in a study of blood T cell repertoires in COVID-19. Repertoires were generated with immunoSEQ multiplex PCR, while TCRdb's copy carries only in-frame clones and drops some. The sample holds about 300,000 clones, roughly 86% seen once. The specimen was peripheral blood. Every receptor here comes from a man between 65 and 85 years old with acute or convalescent COVID-19.

This clone showed up just a few times. V is TRBV19 and J is TRBJ2-7, with a possible D match to TRBD1 (5 bases). V was trimmed by 1 base and J by 2 bases, leaving 9 bases between them. CDR1 is LNHDA and CDR2 is SQIVND in the germline V gene (reference sequence). The CDR3 covers 14 residues. The CDR3 sequence is CASSIVGAAYEQYF. Written as DNA, the CDR3 is TGTGCCAGTAGTATAGTAGGGGCAGCCTACGAGCAGTACTTC.

This clone was seen once. The rearrangement joins TRBV27 to TRBJ1-2; no clear D. Trimming removed 4 bases from V and 5 bases from J, with 14 bases in between. From germline, CDR1 is MNHEY and CDR2 SMNVEV (reference sequence). There are 14 residues in the CDR3. The CDR3 sequence: CASSSRATDYGYTF. The CDR3 coding sequence is TGTGCCAGCAGTTCGAGGGCTACCGATTATGGCTACACCTTC.